This is a list of T cell receptor beta chains from one sample in a study of T cells in tuberculosis. The table came from immunoSEQ multiplex PCR; TCRdb's copy has only in-frame clones and leaves some out. The data contain tens of thousands of clones, more than 80% of them singletons. The specimen was PBMCs. The receptors stem from a donor aged 10 to 29 with latent tuberculosis or without tuberculosis infection. The CDR3 runs from the conserved cysteine through the conserved F or W. D genes are given only for firm matches. The listing skips clone size in some rows; elsewhere it reads once, few, many or a size class.

D	V	J	size	DNA	CDR3
TRBD2	TRBV19	TRBJ2-2	-	TGTGCCAGTAGTCCCCGGGGGGTGGGGAACACCGGGGAGCTGTTTTTT	CASSPRGVGNTGELFF
-	TRBV4-3	TRBJ1-4	-	TGCGCCAGCAGCCAGCAGGGGTTTGGGGCTAATGAAAAACTGTTTTTT	CASSQQGFGANEKLFF
-	TRBV2	TRBJ2-1	-	TGTGCCAGCTTAGTGGAAAGGGGCAATGAGCAGTTCTTC	CASLVERGNEQFF
TRBD2	TRBV4-1	TRBJ2-6	-	TGCGCCAGCAGCCAAGCACTCCTGCGGGAGAGACGTAGTGGGGCCAACGTCCTGACTTTC	CASSQALLRERRSGANVLTF
-	TRBV9	TRBJ2-3	-	TGTGCCAGCAGCCGGGACTTCCGCCCCTCAAGCGCGCAGTATTTT	CASSRDFRPSSAQYF
TRBD1	TRBV11-2	TRBJ2-7	-	TGTGCCGAAAGGTGGGCAGGGGGATCCTACGAGCAGTACTTC	CAERWAGGSYEQYF
TRBD2	TRBV7-9	TRBJ2-7	-	TGTGCCAGCAGCCTCCTAGCGGGGGAGCAGTACTTC	CASSLLAGEQYF
TRBD2	TRBV27	TRBJ2-1	-	TGTGCCAGCAGTTTATCCCCTGCGGCTAGCGGGAGGCAGGGGCAGTTCTTC	CASSLSPAASGRQGQFF
-	TRBV7-9	TRBJ1-3	-	TGTGCCAGCAGCTTAGCTCAGCGCAGCTCTGGAAACACCATATATTTT	CASSLAQRSSGNTIYF
-	TRBV19	TRBJ1-1	-	TGTGCCAGCACCCTCCAGGGTTTGTCCCCGAACACTGAAGCTTTCTTT	CASTLQGLSPNTEAFF
TRBD2	TRBV4-1	TRBJ2-7	-	TGCGCCAGCAGCCAACTCTGGACTAGCGGGGTTTACGAGCAGTACTTC	CASSQLWTSGVYEQYF
-	TRBV4-2	TRBJ1-1	once	TGTGCCAGCAGCCAAGGTTTGAGCGCTGAAGCTTTCTTT	CASSQGLSAEAFF
-	TRBV28	TRBJ2-7	-	TGTGCCAGCAGTTTATTCGCTGGGAGCTCCTACGAGCAGTACTTC	CASSLFAGSSYEQYF
-	TRBV27	TRBJ1-5	-	TGTGCCAGCAGTCGGAGGTTGCGTCAGCCCCAGCATTTT	CASSRRLRQPQHF
TRBD1	TRBV7-9	TRBJ1-2	-	TGTGCCAGCAGCTTAGGACAGGGGGACTATGGCTACACCTTC	CASSLGQGDYGYTF
TRBD1	TRBV28	TRBJ2-7	-	TGTGCCAGCAGGAGTCTTTGGGAAGTACAGGGGGAGTCGCCTGGGGAGCAGTACTTC	CASRSLWEVQGESPGEQYF
TRBD1	TRBV9	TRBJ1-1	-	TGTGCCAGCAGCGTGGCCAGGGGGCTGAACACTGAAGCTTTCTTT	CASSVARGLNTEAFF
TRBD2	TRBV27	TRBJ2-5	once	TGTGCCAGCAGCGTCACTAGCGGGAGAGGGAGAGAGACCCAGTACTTC	CASSVTSGRGRETQYF
-	TRBV5-6	TRBJ2-7	-	TGTGCCAGCAGCTTGCGGGAACTTATCTACGAGCAGTACTTC	CASSLRELIYEQYF
-	TRBV21-1	TRBJ2-3	-	TGTGCCAGCAGCCCCCAACCTACTAGCGGGGGATCCACAGATACGCAGTATTTT	CASSPQPTSGGSTDTQYF
-	TRBV11-2	TRBJ2-2	-	TGTGCCAGCAGCCGGCGACCGCGGGGGCCGAACACCGGGGAGCTGTTTTTT	CASSRRPRGPNTGELFF
TRBD1	TRBV5-1	TRBJ2-7	-	TGCGCCAGCAGCCCCGGGACAGGGGGCCCCTACGAGCAGTACTTC	CASSPGTGGPYEQYF
TRBD1	TRBV27	TRBJ1-2	-	TGTGCCAGCAGTTCTACCTGGGACAGCTTTTATGGCTACACCTTC	CASSSTWDSFYGYTF
-	TRBV2	TRBJ2-5	-	TGTGCCAGCAATCGGGAAGAGACCCAGTACTTC	CASNREETQYF
-	TRBV7-2	TRBJ1-1	-	TGTGCCAGCAGCAACAGACAGTCGATGACTGAAGCTTTCTTT	CASSNRQSMTEAFF